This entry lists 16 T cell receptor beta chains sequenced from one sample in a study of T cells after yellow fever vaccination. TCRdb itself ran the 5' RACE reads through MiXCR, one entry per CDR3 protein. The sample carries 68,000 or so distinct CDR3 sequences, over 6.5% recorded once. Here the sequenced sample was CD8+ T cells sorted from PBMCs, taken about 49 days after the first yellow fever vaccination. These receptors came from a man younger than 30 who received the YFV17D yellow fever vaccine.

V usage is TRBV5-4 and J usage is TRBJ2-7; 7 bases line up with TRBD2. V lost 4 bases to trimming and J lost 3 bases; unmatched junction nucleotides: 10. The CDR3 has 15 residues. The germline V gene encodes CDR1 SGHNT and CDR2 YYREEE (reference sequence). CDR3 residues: CASSPGGGPFYEQYV. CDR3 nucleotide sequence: TGTGCCAGCAGCCCTGGGGGAGGGCCCTTCTACGAGCAGTACGTC.

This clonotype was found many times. This CDR3 reads CATSRGHRETQYF. For the CDR3, the DNA is TGCGCCACCTCGAGAGGCCACCGGGAGACCCAGTACTTC. The chain is built from TRBV10-2 and TRBJ2-5; the D is unclear. This CDR3 has 13 residues. V lost 10 bases and J 5 bases, leaving 17 bases between the germline ends. CDR1 WSHSY and CDR2 SAAADI come from the germline V gene.

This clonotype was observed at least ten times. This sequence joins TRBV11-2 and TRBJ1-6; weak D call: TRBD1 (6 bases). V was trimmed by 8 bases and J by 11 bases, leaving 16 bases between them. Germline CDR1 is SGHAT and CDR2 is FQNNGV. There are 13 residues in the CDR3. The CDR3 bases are TGTGCCAGCGGGGGGCTAGCCCAACCACCCCTCCACTTT. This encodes CASGGLAQPPLHF.

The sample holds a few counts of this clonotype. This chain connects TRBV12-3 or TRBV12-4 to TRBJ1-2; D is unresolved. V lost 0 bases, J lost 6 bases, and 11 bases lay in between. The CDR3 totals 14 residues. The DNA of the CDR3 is TGTGCCAGCAGTTTAGCGTCGGTAGGAGATGGCTACACCTTC. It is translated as CASSLASVGDGYTF.

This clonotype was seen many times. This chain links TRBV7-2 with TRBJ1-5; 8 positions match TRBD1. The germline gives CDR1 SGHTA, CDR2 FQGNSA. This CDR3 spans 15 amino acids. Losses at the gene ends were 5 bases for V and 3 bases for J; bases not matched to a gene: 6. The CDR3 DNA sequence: TGTGCCAGCAGCCCTGGACAGGGCTACAATCAGCCCCAGCATTTT. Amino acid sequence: CASSPGQGYNQPQHF.

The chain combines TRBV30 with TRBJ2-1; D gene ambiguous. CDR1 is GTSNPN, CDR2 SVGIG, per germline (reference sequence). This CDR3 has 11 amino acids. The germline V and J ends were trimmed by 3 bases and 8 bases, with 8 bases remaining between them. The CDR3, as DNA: TGTGCCTGGAGCGCGGTTCATGAGCAGTTCTTC. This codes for CAWSAVHEQFF.

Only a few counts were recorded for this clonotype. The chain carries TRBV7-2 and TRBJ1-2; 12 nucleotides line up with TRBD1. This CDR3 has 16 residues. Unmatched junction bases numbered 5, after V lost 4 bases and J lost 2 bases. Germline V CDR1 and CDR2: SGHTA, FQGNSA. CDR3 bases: TGTGCCAGCAGCTCGGGACAGGGGGCAGGGAACTATGGCTACACCTTC. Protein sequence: CASSSGQGAGNYGYTF. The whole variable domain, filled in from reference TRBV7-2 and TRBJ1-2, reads GAGVSQSPSNKVTEKGKDVELRCDPISGHTALYWYRQSLGQGLEFLIYFQGNSAPDKSGLPSDRFSAERTGGSVSTLTIQRTQQEDSAVYLCASSSGQGAGNYGYTFGSGTRLTVV.

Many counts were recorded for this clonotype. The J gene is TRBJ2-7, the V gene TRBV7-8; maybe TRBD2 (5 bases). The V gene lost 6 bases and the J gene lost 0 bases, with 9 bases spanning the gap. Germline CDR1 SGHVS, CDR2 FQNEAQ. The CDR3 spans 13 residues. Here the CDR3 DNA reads TGTGCCAGCAGACCGGGGAGCTCCTACGAGCAGTACGTC. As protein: CASRPGSSYEQYV.

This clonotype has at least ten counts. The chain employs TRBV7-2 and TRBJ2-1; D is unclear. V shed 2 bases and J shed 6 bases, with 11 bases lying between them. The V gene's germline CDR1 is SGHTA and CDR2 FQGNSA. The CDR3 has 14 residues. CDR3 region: CASSLTVLVNEQFF. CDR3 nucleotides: TGTGCCAGCAGCTTAACCGTCCTAGTCAATGAGCAGTTCTTC. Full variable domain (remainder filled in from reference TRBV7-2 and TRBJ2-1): GAGVSQSPSNKVTEKGKDVELRCDPISGHTALYWYRQSLGQGLEFLIYFQGNSAPDKSGLPSDRFSAERTGGSVSTLTIQRTQQEDSAVYLCASSLTVLVNEQFFGPGTRLTVL.

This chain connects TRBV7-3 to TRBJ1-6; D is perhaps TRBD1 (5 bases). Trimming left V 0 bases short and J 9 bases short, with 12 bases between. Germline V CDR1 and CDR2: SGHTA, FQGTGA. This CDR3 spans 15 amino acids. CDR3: CASSLTGGSGSPLHF. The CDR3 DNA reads TGTGCCAGCAGCTTAACTGGGGGGTCGGGTTCACCCCTCCACTTT.

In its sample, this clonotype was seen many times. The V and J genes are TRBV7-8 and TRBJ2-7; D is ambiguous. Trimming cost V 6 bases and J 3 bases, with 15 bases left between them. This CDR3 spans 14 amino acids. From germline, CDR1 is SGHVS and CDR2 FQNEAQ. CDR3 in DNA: TGTGCCAGCAGTAGCTTTGGCTTTGACTACGAGCAGTACTTC. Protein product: CASSSFGFDYEQYF.

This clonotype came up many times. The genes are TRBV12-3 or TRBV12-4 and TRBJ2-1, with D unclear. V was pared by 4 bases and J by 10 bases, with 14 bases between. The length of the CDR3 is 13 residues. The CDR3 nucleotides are TGTGCCAGCAGTTCATCCCTCCGGTGGGAGCAGTTCTTC. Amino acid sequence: CASSSSLRWEQFF.

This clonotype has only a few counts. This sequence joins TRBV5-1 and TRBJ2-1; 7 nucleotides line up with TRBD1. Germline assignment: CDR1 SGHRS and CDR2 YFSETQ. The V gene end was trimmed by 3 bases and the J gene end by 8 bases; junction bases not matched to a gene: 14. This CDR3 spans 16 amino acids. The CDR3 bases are TGCGCCAGCAGCTCCTTAGGGGGCTACAGTAACGATGAGCAGTTCTTC. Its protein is CASSSLGGYSNDEQFF.

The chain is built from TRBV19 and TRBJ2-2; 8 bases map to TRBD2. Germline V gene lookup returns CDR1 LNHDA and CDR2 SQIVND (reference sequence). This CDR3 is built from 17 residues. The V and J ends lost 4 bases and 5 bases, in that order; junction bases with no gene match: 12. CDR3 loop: CASSRPPGLGDTGELFF. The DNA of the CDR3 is TGTGCCAGTAGTAGGCCCCCGGGACTAGGCGATACCGGGGAGCTGTTTTTT.

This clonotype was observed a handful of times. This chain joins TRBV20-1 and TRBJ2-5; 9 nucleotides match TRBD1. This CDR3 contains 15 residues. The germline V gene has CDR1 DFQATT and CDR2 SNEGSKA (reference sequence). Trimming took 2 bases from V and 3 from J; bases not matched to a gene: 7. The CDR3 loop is CSARIARTGEETQYF. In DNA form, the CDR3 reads TGCAGTGCTAGAATCGCCAGGACAGGGGAAGAGACCCAGTACTTC.

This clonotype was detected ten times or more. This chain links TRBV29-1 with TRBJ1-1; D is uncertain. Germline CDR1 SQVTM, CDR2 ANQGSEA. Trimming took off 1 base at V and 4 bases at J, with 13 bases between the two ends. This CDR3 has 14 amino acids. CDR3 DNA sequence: TGCAGCGTTGAAGCGGTGGTGAAGGGCACTGAAGCTTTCTTT. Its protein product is CSVEAVVKGTEAFF.